These 22 T cell receptor beta chains share one sample of origin, sequenced in a study of T cells in Graves' hyperthyroidism and ophthalmopathy. Authors of the study amplified TCR beta CDR3 regions from RNA transcripts. TCR CDR3 regions were first amplified by RT-PCR with HTBI primers. TCRdb processed the multiplex PCR reads anew with MiXCR; each CDR3 protein has one entry. This sample has under 350,000 distinct CDR3 sequences; 21% occur once, and the top ten carry less than 65%. Sequencing used blood. These receptors all come from a woman aged 45-65 years with Graves' hyperthyroidism.

This clonotype was seen a few times. The chain is built from TRBV25-1 and TRBJ1-1, with a tentative D call TRBD1 (5 bases). Germline V lookup: CDR1 MGHDK, CDR2 SYGVNS. The CDR3 sequence is 15 residues long. Trimming took off 4 bases at V and 9 bases at J, with 21 bases between the two ends. The CDR3 is CASSGSWDGWFKAFF. DNA of the CDR3: TGTGCCAGCAGTGGTTCTTGGGACGGGTGGTTTAAAGCTTTCTTT. Using reference TRBV25-1 and TRBJ1-1 for the parts outside the CDR3, the full variable domain is EADIYQTPRYLVIGTGKKITLECSQTMGHDKMYWYQQDPGMELHLIHYSYGVNSTEKGDLSSESTVSRIRTEHFPLTLESARPSHTSQYLCASSGSWDGWFKAFFGQGTRLTVV.

There are a few counts of this clonotype. The V and J genes are TRBV4-1 and TRBJ2-3, with D perhaps matching TRBD1 (6 bases). The ends were cut back, 0 bases at V and 5 bases at J, with 6 bases in the middle. Germline lookup yields CDR1 MGHRA and CDR2 YSYEKL. The CDR3 has 13 residues. The CDR3 region has the DNA TGCGCCAGCAGCCAAGAAGGGGGAGATACGCAGTATTTT. Amino acid sequence: CASSQEGGDTQYF.

This clonotype was detected ten times or more. The chain carries TRBV3-1 and TRBJ1-1, with a tentative D call TRBD1 (5 bases). Germline V gene lookup returns CDR1 LGHDT and CDR2 YNNKEL (reference sequence). Trimming removed 2 bases at V and 3 bases at J, with 13 bases between. CDR3 size: 15 residues. CDR3 in amino acids: CASSQRLEGHTEAFF. As DNA, the CDR3 is TGTGCCAGCAGCCAACGGTTGGAGGGGCACACTGAAGCTTTCTTT.

This clonotype was seen at least ten times. This sequence joins TRBV11-2 and TRBJ2-7, with TRBD2 identical over 13 bases. The CDR3 is made up of 14 amino acids. Germline CDR1 reads SGHAT; CDR2 reads FQNNGV. With V trimmed by 5 bases and J by 5 bases, 3 bases remained unmatched. The CDR3 region has the DNA TGTGCCAGCAGCCGGACTAGCGGGGGCCACGAGCAGTACTTC. Encoded protein: CASSRTSGGHEQYF.

The rearrangement joins TRBV20-1 to TRBJ2-5, with 15 bases identical to TRBD2. Germline CDR1 reads DFQATT; CDR2 reads SNEGSKA (reference sequence). Trimming took 2 bases from V and 4 from J; bases not matched to a gene: 8. This CDR3 contains 17 residues. This CDR3 reads CSARSPGLAGGPETQYF. DNA of the CDR3: TGCAGTGCTAGATCCCCTGGACTAGCGGGGGGGCCAGAGACCCAGTACTTC.

In this sample, this clonotype turned up many times. CDR3: CASSTTTFNEQFF. CDR3 nucleotide sequence: TGTGCCAGCAGTACGACTACCTTCAATGAGCAGTTCTTC. This chain links TRBV28 with TRBJ2-1; D might be TRBD2 (5 bases). The CDR3 is made up of 13 amino acids. With 5 bases removed from V and 6 bases from J, the gap between germline ends came to 11 bases. Germline CDR1 is MDHEN and CDR2 is SYDVKM.

In its sample, this clonotype was seen many times. This chain uses TRBV11-3 with TRBJ1-1; TRBD1 matches at 7 bases. Germline-derived CDR1 and CDR2 are SGHNT and YENEEA. This CDR3 region has 14 residues. Trimming took 5 bases from V and 6 from J; bases not matched to a gene: 9. In DNA form, the CDR3 reads TGTGCCAGCAGCCCCCGGGGGCAGGGGGCTGAAGCTTTCTTT. Translated: CASSPRGQGAEAFF.

This clonotype was counted ten times or more. The J gene is TRBJ1-2, the V gene TRBV7-9; 8 nucleotides agree with TRBD1. CDR3 size: 19 residues. In germline, CDR1 is SEHNR, CDR2 FQNEAQ (reference sequence). V lost 4 bases and J lost 2; bases outside the gene matches: 18. CDR3 loop: CASSSKESWAGGFNYGYTF. For the CDR3, the DNA is TGTGCCAGCAGCTCAAAGGAGTCGTGGGCAGGGGGCTTCAACTATGGCTACACCTTC.

This chain links TRBV28 with TRBJ2-3; unclear D gene. CDR3 size: 13 residues. In germline, CDR1 is MDHEN, CDR2 SYDVKM. The V end lost 4 bases, the J end lost 0 bases, and 5 bases lay between the germline ends. CDR3 region: CASSWASTDTQYF. The CDR3 coding sequence is TGTGCCAGCAGTTGGGCCAGCACAGATACGCAGTATTTT.

The sample holds many counts of this clonotype. V and J are TRBV28 and TRBJ2-7; tentatively, D is TRBD2 (6 bases). CDR3 size: 15 residues. V was shortened by 6 bases and J by 5 bases, with 20 bases between the two germline ends. Germline CDR1 reads MDHEN; CDR2 reads SYDVKM. CDR3 nucleotide sequence: TGTGCCAGCAGGGGTGCGGGACTCCTTCGGGACGAGCAGTACTTC. Its translation: CASRGAGLLRDEQYF.

This clonotype has only a few counts. The chain combines TRBV4-1 with TRBJ2-1; TRBD1 or TRBD2 may be the D gene (5 bases each). The V gene lost 0 bases and the J gene lost 7 bases, with 19 bases spanning the gap. Looked up from germline, CDR1 is MGHRA and CDR2 is YSYEKL. This CDR3 spans 17 amino acids. The CDR3 DNA reads as TGCGCCAGCAGCCAAGATCTTGGGGGACCTCTGTCGAATGAGCAGTTCTTC. This gives the protein CASSQDLGGPLSNEQFF.

This clonotype was picked up many times. The genes are TRBV28 and TRBJ1-5; D may be TRBD1 (6 bases). The CDR3 spans 14 residues. Trimming removed 7 bases from V and 7 bases from J, with 17 bases in between. Looked up from germline, CDR1 is MDHEN and CDR2 is SYDVKM. The CDR3 DNA reads as TGTGCCAGCACCTCCGGGGGGCTAAGGCAGCCCCAGCATTTT. It specifies CASTSGGLRQPQHF.

This clonotype was found many times. The rearrangement uses TRBV2 and TRBJ2-1; 11 bases align to TRBD2. CDR1 and CDR2 (germline): SNHLY, FYNNEI. Losses at the gene ends were 2 bases for V and 9 bases for J; bases not matched to a gene: 9. This CDR3 is built from 16 residues. The CDR3 bases are TGTGCCAGCAGTGAACCTAGCGGGAGGAGTCTACGTGAGCAGTTCTTC. It codes for CASSEPSGRSLREQFF.

Only a few counts were recorded for this clonotype. This chain links TRBV20-1 with TRBJ2-2, with D possibly called TRBD1 or TRBD2 (7 bases each). CDR3 length equals 13 residues. With 8 bases removed from V and 4 bases from J, the gap between germline ends came to 14 bases. Germline values: CDR1 DFQATT, CDR2 SNEGSKA (reference sequence). The CDR3 protein is CSSRGEGTGELFF. In DNA form, the CDR3 reads TGCAGTAGCAGGGGGGAGGGCACCGGGGAGCTGTTTTTT.

At least ten counts were recorded for this clonotype. The chain uses TRBV28 and TRBJ1-4; maybe TRBD1 (5 bases). The CDR3 is 15 amino acids. The germline V and J ends were trimmed by 8 bases and 2 bases, with 15 bases remaining between them. Germline V lookup: CDR1 MDHEN, CDR2 SYDVKM. The CDR3 loop reads CASRGGVATNEKLFF. The CDR3 region has the DNA TGTGCCAGCCGGGGGGGGGTCGCGACTAATGAAAAACTGTTTTTT.

This clonotype has only one observation. The chain has TRBV5-1 and TRBJ1-1; tentative D call: TRBD1 (6 bases). Germline-derived CDR1 and CDR2 are SGHRS and YFSETQ. The CDR3 has 13 amino acids. V lost 3 bases and J lost 5, with 11 bases in between. CDR3 in DNA: TGCGCCAGCAGCTCCGGACAGCCGACTGAAGCTTTCTTT. Protein: CASSSGQPTEAFF.

About this clonotype: The germline gene is not matched at one end of the junction; a read error may be the cause. V usage is TRBV27 and J usage is TRBJ2-3; D gene unclear. CDR1 and CDR2 (germline): MNHEY, SMNVEV (reference sequence). The CDR3 consists of 15 residues. In DNA form, the CDR3 reads TGTGCCAGCAACCCCCTTGTTGGCAACACAGATACGCTGTATTTT. Amino acid sequence: CASNPLVGNTDTLYF.

This chain connects TRBV15 to TRBJ2-3; D possibly corresponds to TRBD2 (5 bases). Trimming took 0 bases from V and 5 from J, leaving 12 bases between them. The CDR3 totals 15 residues. Germline assignment: CDR1 LNHNV and CDR2 YYDKDF (reference sequence). In DNA, the CDR3 is TGTGCCACCAGCAGAGAAGCGGAGGTGGGAGATACGCAGTATTTT. Encoded protein: CATSREAEVGDTQYF.

This clonotype was seen repeatedly, ten times or more. Compared with germline, one end of the junction differs, possibly owing to a read error. The V gene is TRBV12-3 or TRBV12-4, the J gene TRBJ2-1, with 11 bases that match TRBD2. CDR3 size: 15 residues. Here the CDR3 reads CASRLAGGKRGEQFF. CDR3 bases: TGTGCCAGCAGGTTAGCGGGAGGGAAGAGGGGTGAGCAGTTCTTC.

This clonotype appeared a few times. The chain carries TRBV20-1 and TRBJ2-7; no clear D gene. CDR1 and CDR2 from the germline V gene are DFQATT and SNEGSKA (reference sequence). The germline V and J ends were trimmed by 6 bases and 0 bases, with 12 bases remaining between them. The CDR3 covers 13 residues. CDR3 in amino acids: CSAPTPVSYEQYF. DNA for the CDR3: TGCAGTGCCCCAACCCCTGTCTCCTACGAGCAGTACTTC.

The count of this clonotype is one. A read error may be the cause here, since a much bigger clone is one base away. V gene TRBV7-3 combines with J gene TRBJ2-1, with D possibly being TRBD2 (5 bases). The CDR3 extends over 15 amino acids. In germline, CDR1 is SGHTA, CDR2 FQGTGA. V shed 5 bases and J shed 6 bases, with 17 bases lying between them. CDR3 bases: TGTGCCAGCAGCCCCCGGACTCGCGAATTCAATGAGCAGTTCTTC. This encodes CASSPRTREFNEQFF.

This clonotype appeared many times. The J gene is TRBJ1-1, the V gene TRBV7-2, with no clear D. The V gene's germline CDR1 is SGHTA and CDR2 FQGNSA. This CDR3 is built from 15 residues. Trimming pared 4 bases from V and 6 bases from J, leaving 18 bases between. The CDR3, as DNA: TGTGCCAGCAGCTACGGAAGTAACAGAGGTGCTGAAGCTTTCTTT. It codes for CASSYGSNRGAEAFF.